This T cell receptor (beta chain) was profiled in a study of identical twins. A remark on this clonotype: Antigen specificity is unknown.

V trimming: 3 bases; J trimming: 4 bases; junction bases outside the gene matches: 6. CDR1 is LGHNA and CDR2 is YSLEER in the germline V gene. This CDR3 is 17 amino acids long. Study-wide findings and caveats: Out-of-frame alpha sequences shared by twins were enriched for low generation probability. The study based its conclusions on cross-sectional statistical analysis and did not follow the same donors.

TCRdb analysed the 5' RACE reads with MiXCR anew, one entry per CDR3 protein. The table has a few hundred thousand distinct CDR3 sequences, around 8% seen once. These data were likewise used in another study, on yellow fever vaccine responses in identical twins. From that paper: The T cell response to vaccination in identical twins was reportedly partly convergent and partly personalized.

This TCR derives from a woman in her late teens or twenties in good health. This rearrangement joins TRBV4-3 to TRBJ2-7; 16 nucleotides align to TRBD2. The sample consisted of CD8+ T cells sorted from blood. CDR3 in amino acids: CASSQGLAGGPLYEQYF. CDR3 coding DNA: TGCGCCAGCAGCCAGGGACTAGCGGGAGGGCCGCTATACGAGCAGTACTTC.